Shown below are 7 T cell receptor beta chains from a single sample sequenced in a study of blood T cell repertoires in COVID-19. Clones were sequenced by immunoSEQ multiplex PCR, and TCRdb holds only the in-frame ones, with some missing. The sample records around 200,000 clones, 80% to 90% being singletons. Sequencing was done on a sample of PBMCs or T cells enriched from blood (not recorded which). These receptors came from a man aged 25-40 years who had recovered from COVID-19.

The CDR3 protein is CASSYVGQGNGELFF. Here the CDR3 DNA reads TGTGCCAGCAGTTATGTTGGGCAGGGGAACGGGGAGCTGTTTTTT. This chain links TRBV6-2 or TRBV6-3 with TRBJ2-2; D is possibly TRBD1 (6 bases). The CDR3 runs 15 residues. V was cut by 3 bases and J by 7 bases, with 15 bases left in between. Germline-derived CDR1 and CDR2 are MNHEY and SVGEGT.

The chain recombines TRBV10-2 with TRBJ1-1, with 8 bases that match TRBD1. J lost 4 bases, V lost 6 bases, and 7 bases had no gene match. This CDR3 is built from 14 residues. Germline V gene data show CDR1 as WSHSY and CDR2 as SAAADI. The chain's CDR3 is CASRTGTGVTEAFF. CDR3 bases: TGCGCCAGCAGAACCGGGACAGGAGTCACTGAAGCTTTCTTT.

J is TRBJ2-2 and V is TRBV5-4; no clear D. The CDR3 loop spans 14 amino acids. Germline assignment: CDR1 SGHNT and CDR2 YYREEE (reference sequence). Trimming removed 2 bases from V and 1 base from J, with 6 bases in between. This CDR3 is CASSLTVNTGELFF. The CDR3 bases are TGTGCCAGCAGCTTAACAGTGAACACCGGGGAGCTGTTTTTT.

The chain's CDR3 is CASSQATGGGSPLHF. The DNA of the CDR3 is TGTGCCAGCAGCCAAGCGACAGGGGGCGGTTCACCCCTCCACTTT. The chain combines TRBV3-1 (or the pseudogene TRBV3-2) with TRBJ1-6; 10 bases match TRBD1. The CDR3 is 15 residues long. The germline gives CDR1 LGHDT, CDR2 YNNKEL (reference sequence). With V trimmed by 1 base and J by 9 bases, 3 bases remained unmatched.

The chain is built from TRBV20-1 and TRBJ2-4; 10 nucleotides agree with TRBD1. The germline V gene encodes CDR1 DFQATT and CDR2 SNEGSKA (reference sequence). With V trimmed by 1 base and J by 16 bases, 4 bases remained unmatched. CDR3 length: 11 amino acids. This CDR3 is CSARVGTGVYF. The CDR3, as DNA: TGCAGTGCTAGAGTCGGGACAGGGGTCTACTTC.

The rearrangement links TRBV5-4 to TRBJ1-2; no reliable D call. Germline assignment: CDR1 SGHNT and CDR2 YYREEE (reference sequence). V lost 4 bases and J lost 0, with 16 bases in between. CDR3 length: 16 residues. CDR3: CASSAGGRTANYGYTF. For the CDR3, the DNA is TGTGCCAGCAGCGCTGGCGGCCGGACTGCTAACTATGGCTACACCTTC.

The CDR3 bases are TGTGCCAGCAGTTACTCGAACCCAGCGAGCTACGAGCAGTACTTC. It specifies CASSYSNPASYEQYF. This chain connects TRBV6-2 or TRBV6-3 to TRBJ2-7, with unresolved D. CDR3 length equals 15 residues. The V end lost 0 bases, the J end lost 3 bases, and 12 bases lay between the germline ends. From germline, CDR1 is MNHEY and CDR2 SVGEGT.